Below are 6 T cell receptor beta chains sequenced from a single sample in a study of T cell clonality in common variable immunodeficiency. Libraries were prepared by immunoSEQ multiplex PCR; TCRdb keeps only in-frame clonotypes and omits some of them. The sample includes about 64,000 clones, none of them occurring once. The sequenced sample consisted of peripheral blood mononuclear cells. Source of these receptors: a person aged 18 to 70 in good health.

This clone was detected a few times. The read comes to an end 3 residues before the CDR3 does, leaving the germline J gene to fill in the end. The gene calls are TRBV18 and TRBJ1-2, with TRBD1 matching over 9 bases. In germline, CDR1 is KGHSH, CDR2 LQKENI. This CDR3 comprises 16 residues. CDR3 in amino acids: CASSPTGGNSYNDYTF. CDR3 DNA, as far as it was read: TGTGCCAGCTCACCGACAGGGGGTAACTCCTACAATGAC. Supplemented by reference TRBV18 and TRBJ1-2, the full variable domain reads NAGVMQNPRHLVRRRGQEARLRCSPMKGHSHVYWYRQLPEEGLKFMVYLQKENIIDESGMPKERFSAEFPKEGPSILRIQQVVRGDSAAYFCASSPTGGNSYNDYTFGSGTRLTVV.

There are many counts of this clone. The read is 3 residues too short to cover the CDR3 end, so that end is filled in from the germline J gene. This sequence joins TRBV13 and TRBJ1-6; 10 nucleotides agree with TRBD1. With 2 bases clipped from V and 10 bases from J, the junction kept 5 bases outside the gene matches. The CDR3 sequence is 15 residues long. The V gene's germline CDR1 is PRHDT and CDR2 FYEKMQ (reference sequence). The CDR3 loop is CASSLWGQGRSPLHF. CDR3 bases read: TGTGCCAGCAGCTTATGGGGACAGGGGAGATCACCC. The whole variable domain, remainder taken from reference TRBV13 and TRBJ1-6, is AAGVIQSPRHLIKEKRETATLKCYPIPRHDTVYWYQQGPGQDPQFLISFYEKMQSDKGSIPDRFSAQQFSDYHSELNMSSLELGDSALYFCASSLWGQGRSPLHFGNGTRLTVT.

This clone was counted at least ten times. The read terminates 3 residues before the CDR3 end, so the remaining end is supplied by the germline J gene. V and J are TRBV7-6 and TRBJ2-1; D is ambiguous. The CDR3 runs to 14 residues. V lost 11 bases to trimming and J lost 5 bases, with 19 bases between them. Germline V gene lookup returns CDR1 SGHVS and CDR2 FNYEAQ. The sequenced CDR3 bases are TGTGCCTCCGCACGCCAGGAGATAGACAATGAG. It encodes CASARQEIDNE. The full CDR3 protein reads CASARQEIDNEQFF.

This clone was seen at least ten times. Read coverage stops 3 residues before the CDR3 terminus; the germline J gene supplies the remainder. The chain is built from TRBV3-1 (or the pseudogene TRBV3-2) and TRBJ1-4, with D possibly being TRBD1 (5 bases). Trimming pared 4 bases from V and 0 bases from J, leaving 6 bases between. The CDR3 runs to 14 residues. Germline V gene data show CDR1 as LGHDT and CDR2 as YNNKEL (reference sequence). The CDR3 DNA, read in part, is TGTGCCAGCAGCCGACAGTCAACTAATGAAAAA. Translated, it gives CASSRQSTNEK. The whole CDR3 sequence reads CASSRQSTNEKLFF.

This clone showed up many times. The read ends 3 residues before the CDR3 terminus; that terminus is restored from the germline J gene. The gene calls are TRBV29-1 and TRBJ1-4; tentative D call: TRBD1 (6 bases). The CDR3 has 12 amino acids. V lost 6 bases, J lost 10 bases, and 15 bases lay in between. The germline CDR1 and CDR2 sequences are SQVTM and ANQGSEA. The covered CDR3 bases are TGCAGCGTAAAGGCAGGGGCGGGAAAA. Amino acids: CSVKAGAGK. The entire CDR3 sequence reads CSVKAGAGKLFF.

Incomplete CDR3 DNA: TGCGCCAGCAGAGTGACTAGCGGCACAGATACG. It codes for CASRVTSGTDT. In full, the CDR3 reads CASRVTSGTDTQYF. The chain couples TRBV5-1 to TRBJ2-3; 8 nucleotides line up with TRBD2. The read gets to within 3 residues of the CDR3 end, and the germline J gene fills in the rest. Germline V lookup: CDR1 SGHRS, CDR2 YFSETQ. J gave up 1 base and V 5 bases, and 3 bases lay outside the gene matches. There are 14 residues in the CDR3.